A single sample is the source of the 15 T cell receptor beta chains below, sequenced in a study of shared clonotypes between healthy human individuals. Measured with immunoSEQ multiplex PCR; TCRdb has only the in-frame clones, and not every one. In the table there are about 2.3 million clones, over 90% of which are singletons. Specimen: naive CD4+ T cells from PBMCs. The subset denotes: CD45RA+ positively selected. Receptor source: a man in his late teens or twenties in good health. Some clones in this sample may be carry-over from other donors' samples.

This rearrangement joins TRBV6-5 to TRBJ2-7; 11 bases are a match to TRBD2. V was clipped by 4 bases and J by 5 bases; unmatched bases: 4. Germline CDR1 reads MNHEY; CDR2 reads SVGAGI. The CDR3 is 14 amino acids. The CDR3 spells CASSFSGRAHEQYF. CDR3 nucleotide sequence: TGTGCCAGCAGTTTTAGCGGGAGGGCCCACGAGCAGTACTTC.

In this sample, this clone turned up once. V gene TRBV9 combines with J gene TRBJ1-2, with 11 bases fitting TRBD1. Germline V gene lookup returns CDR1 SGDLS and CDR2 YYNGEE. V shed 5 bases, J shed 4 bases, and the junction held 7 bases outside the gene matches. This CDR3 has 15 residues. The chain's CDR3 is CASSAGQGATYGYTF. Written as DNA, the CDR3 is TGTGCCAGCAGTGCCGGACAGGGGGCGACCTATGGCTACACCTTC.

The chain couples TRBV6-6 to TRBJ1-4; no clear D gene. Germline lookup yields CDR1 MNHNY and CDR2 SVGAGI (reference sequence). V was trimmed by 6 bases and J by 10 bases, leaving 21 bases between them. CDR3 length: 15 amino acids. The CDR3 protein is CASRPTRGGSGKLFF. In DNA, the CDR3 is TGTGCCAGCAGACCCACCCGGGGAGGGTCCGGAAAACTGTTTTTT.

The CDR3 protein is CASSQDLQGNTIYF. The CDR3 DNA reads as TGTGCCAGCAGCCAAGATCTACAGGGAAACACCATATATTTT. V and J are TRBV4-2 and TRBJ1-3, with no clear D. Deletions cut 0 bases from V and 4 bases from J, with 7 bases between. The CDR3 covers 14 residues. The germline gives CDR1 LGHNA, CDR2 YNFKEQ.

V gene TRBV5-1 combines with J gene TRBJ2-7; TRBD1 aligns across 7 bases. J lost 2 bases, V lost 3 bases, and 8 bases had no gene match. Germline CDR1 reads SGHRS; CDR2 reads YFSETQ. This CDR3 is built from 15 residues. The CDR3 sequence: CASSSTGTETYEQYF. The CDR3 DNA is TGCGCCAGCAGCTCCACCGGGACAGAGACCTACGAGCAGTACTTC.

The chain uses TRBV27 and TRBJ2-7; TRBD1 aligns across 9 bases. This CDR3 has 14 residues. Germline V gene lookup returns CDR1 MNHEY and CDR2 SMNVEV (reference sequence). V dropped 1 base and J dropped 5; count of bases not matched to a gene: 3. CDR3 DNA: TGTGCCAGCAGTTTATGGACAGGGGCGGACGAGCAGTACTTC. Translation gives CASSLWTGADEQYF.

As DNA, the CDR3 is TGCGCCAGCAGCCGCGCCGACCCCGGGACTAGCGGCTACACACGGCCCATCGAGCAGTACTTC. Its translation is CASSRADPGTSGYTRPIEQYF. V usage is TRBV4-1 and J usage is TRBJ2-7, with 11 positions matching TRBD2. CDR1 and CDR2 from the germline V gene are MGHRA and YSYEKL. CDR3 length: 21 residues. Losses at the gene ends were 4 bases for V and 6 bases for J; bases not matched to a gene: 26.

The chain carries TRBV4-3 and TRBJ2-1; TRBD2 might be the D (5 bases). Trimming took 0 bases from V and 4 from J, leaving 10 bases between them. Germline lookup yields CDR1 LGHNA and CDR2 YSLEER. CDR3 length: 15 residues. The CDR3 reads CASSQDSRRYNEQFF. The DNA of the CDR3 is TGCGCCAGCAGCCAAGACTCCCGGAGGTACAATGAGCAGTTCTTC.

The V gene is TRBV4-2, the J gene TRBJ1-5, with TRBD1 matching 7 bases. The V segment lost 4 bases and the J segment 3 bases; nucleotides outside the gene matches: 3. CDR1 and CDR2 from the germline V gene are LGHNA and YNFKEQ. CDR3 length: 14 amino acids. The CDR3 sequence is CASSRGTDNQPQHF. The CDR3 DNA reads TGTGCCAGCAGCCGAGGGACAGACAATCAGCCCCAGCATTTT.

This sequence joins TRBV5-6 and TRBJ1-2, with TRBD1 as a possible D gene (5 bases). This CDR3 region has 15 residues. Germline assignment: CDR1 SGHDT and CDR2 YYEEEE. The V gene lost 5 bases and the J gene lost 4 bases, with 18 bases spanning the gap. CDR3 DNA: TGTGCCAGCAGGATTGATCTACAGGTTTCCTATGGCTACACCTTC. Protein product: CASRIDLQVSYGYTF.

A word on this clone: This same CDR3 is encoded by further DNA sequences in the sample. The chain has TRBV6-1 and TRBJ1-5; D may be TRBD1 (5 bases). The CDR3 sequence is 14 residues long. The V gene's germline CDR1 is MNHNS and CDR2 SASEGT. Trimming cost V 2 bases and J 3 bases, with 8 bases left between them. The CDR3 DNA reads TGTGCCAGCAGTGAAACAGGCATCAATCAGCCCCAGCATTTT. It translates to CASSETGINQPQHF.

The V gene is TRBV7-6, the J gene TRBJ2-5, with D possibly TRBD2 on 6 matching bases. V shed 1 base and J shed 4 bases, with 13 bases lying between them. The CDR3 covers 15 residues. Germline lookup yields CDR1 SGHVS and CDR2 FNYEAQ. The CDR3 bases are TGTGCCAGCAGCTTAGGGGCTAGGGGAGGAGAGACCCAGTACTTC. Protein product: CASSLGARGGETQYF.

This clone came up once. The chain links TRBV6-5 to TRBJ2-3; D remains ambiguous. In germline, CDR1 is MNHEY, CDR2 SVGAGI. The CDR3 has 15 amino acids. The V and J ends lost 6 bases and 0 bases respectively, with 13 bases between them. The CDR3 bases are TGTGCCAGCAGCCTATGGGCCTCTAGCACAGATACGCAGTATTTT. Its translation: CASSLWASSTDTQYF.

CDR3 nucleotides: TGTGCCATCAGTGAAGAGGGAGAGAGGGGAGGATACGAGCAGTACTTC. Its protein product is CAISEEGERGGYEQYF. V is TRBV10-3 and J is TRBJ2-7, with TRBD2 as a possible D gene (6 bases). CDR1 and CDR2 from the germline V gene are ENHRY and SYGVKD. Trimming removed 3 bases from V and 4 bases from J, with 19 bases in between. CDR3 size: 16 residues.

The chain couples TRBV6-5 to TRBJ1-4, with TRBD1 identical over 7 bases. Germline-derived CDR1 and CDR2 are MNHEY and SVGAGI. V lost 4 bases and J lost 5; bases outside the gene matches: 10. The CDR3 length is 16 residues. CDR3 sequence (DNA): TGTGCCAGCAGTTCCCGTACAGGGGCCCAAAATGAAAAACTGTTTTTT. It encodes CASSSRTGAQNEKLFF.